The 22 T cell receptor beta chains reported below all come from one sample, sequenced in a study of blood T cells in healthy people across ages. It was with a sample-barcoded 5' primer and a J-beta primer mix that a second PCR of about 6 to 12 cycles was run. One entry per CDR3 protein results from TCRdb running MiXCR on the 5' RACE reads. Altogether roughly 800,000 distinct CDR3 sequences are present, 58% being singletons, with the ten largest covering about 20%. The sequencing input was blood. These receptors originate from a man in his thirties or forties in good health.

Worth noting for this clonotype: A junction boundary mismatches the germline segment, possibly from a read error. This rearrangement joins TRBV20-1 to TRBJ2-5; 10 bases map to TRBD2. CDR3 size: 16 residues. Germline-derived CDR1 and CDR2 are DFQATT and SNEGSKA (reference sequence). As DNA, the CDR3 is TGCAGTGCTAGAGCTCCCCGGACTAGCGGCCCAGAGACCAAGTACTTC. It encodes CSARAPRTSGPETKYF.

V usage is TRBV6-1 and J usage is TRBJ2-7, with D hard to call. This CDR3 contains 15 residues. Germline CDR1 reads MNHNS; CDR2 reads SASEGT. Trimming stripped 2 bases from V and 4 bases from J, with 15 bases between. CDR3: CASSEFSGPAYEQYF. The DNA for the CDR3 is TGTGCCAGCAGTGAATTTTCCGGGCCGGCGTACGAGCAGTACTTC.

This rearrangement joins TRBV11-2 to TRBJ2-1, with 11 bases lining up with TRBD2. The CDR3 length is 14 residues. J lost 9 bases, V lost 1 base, and 2 bases had no gene match. CDR1 is SGHAT, CDR2 FQNNGV, per germline. The CDR3 DNA reads TGTGCCAGCAGCTTAGCACTAGCGGGAGCTGAGCAGTTCTTC. This translates into CASSLALAGAEQFF.

Notes on this clonotype: At one end the junction does not follow the germline gene, possibly because of a read error. The chain combines TRBV6-5 with TRBJ2-1; 8 bases are a match to TRBD2. This CDR3 comprises 19 residues. Germline CDR1 MNHEY, CDR2 SVGAGI. The CDR3 DNA follows: TGTGCCAGCAGTTACGGGATTGAGCATCGGGAGGGCCGGTACAATGGGCAGTTCTTC. It yields the protein CASSYGIEHREGRYNGQFF.

This clonotype occurred a few times. The chain links TRBV5-1 to TRBJ2-1, with a possible D match to TRBD1 (5 bases). This CDR3 contains 14 residues. From germline, CDR1 is SGHRS and CDR2 YFSETQ. Deletions cut 0 bases from V and 7 bases from J, with 11 bases between. CDR3 residues: CASSLALGPNEQFF. The CDR3 DNA follows: TGCGCCAGCAGCTTGGCCTTGGGGCCGAATGAGCAGTTCTTC.

Worth noting for this clonotype: The junction departs from germline at one end; a sequencing error may be responsible. V is TRBV10-3 and J is TRBJ2-2; 9 nucleotides align to TRBD1. CDR1 is ENHRY and CDR2 is SYGVKD in the germline V gene. This CDR3 region has 14 residues. CDR3 sequence: CAVSGDREAGELFF. DNA of the CDR3: TGTGCCGTCAGTGGGGACAGGGAGGCCGGGGAGCTGTTTTTT.

The V call is TRBV20-1, the J call TRBJ2-1; the match to TRBD2 covers 16 bases. The J call is doubtful: the DNA matches TRBJ2-7 better. The CDR3 loop spans 18 amino acids. CDR1 DFQATT and CDR2 SNEGSKA come from the germline V gene (reference sequence). In DNA, the CDR3 is TGCAGTGCTAGAACCGGGACTAGCGGGAGGGTTATCTACAATGAGCAGTACTTC. Its protein is CSARTGTSGRVIYNEQYF.

This sequence joins TRBV5-1 and TRBJ2-1; D possibly matches TRBD1 or TRBD2 (6 bases each). Trimming pared 7 bases from V and 6 bases from J, leaving 20 bases between. The CDR3 sequence is 15 residues long. The germline V gene has CDR1 SGHRS and CDR2 YFSETQ. The CDR3 coding sequence is TGCGCCAGCCAGTGGGCGGGACATTCATCCAATGAGCAGTTCTTC. Translating gives CASQWAGHSSNEQFF. Filled out from reference TRBV5-1 and TRBJ2-1, the complete variable domain reads KAGVTQTPRYLIKTRGQQVTLSCSPISGHRSVSWYQQTPGQGLQFLFEYFSETQRNKGNFPGRFSGRQFSNSRSEMNVSTLELGDSALYLCASQWAGHSSNEQFFGPGTRLTVL.

J is TRBJ1-2 and V is TRBV16; D not resolved. V lost 5 bases, J lost 0 bases, and 16 bases lay in between. The length of the CDR3 is 16 residues. Germline CDR1 and CDR2: KGHSY and FQNENV. The CDR3 DNA is TGTGCCAGCAGCTCAAGGGCGGGGAATGCTAACTATGGCTACACCTTC. Translating it yields CASSSRAGNANYGYTF.

This sequence joins TRBV10-3 and TRBJ2-7; 9 nucleotides line up with TRBD2. The CDR3 runs to 17 residues. Germline assignment: CDR1 ENHRY and CDR2 SYGVKD. Trimming took 7 bases from V and 7 from J; bases not matched to a gene: 20. In DNA, the CDR3 is TGTGCCATCAAGACGAACGGCGGGGGGGCCGTACACAATGAGCAGTACTTC. Protein: CAIKTNGGGAVHNEQYF.

This clonotype turned up a few times. This sequence joins TRBV2 and TRBJ1-1; no definite D call. V lost 1 base and J lost 0, with 15 bases in between. Germline V gene data show CDR1 as SNHLY and CDR2 as FYNNEI. This CDR3 spans 17 amino acids. The CDR3 DNA reads TGTGCCAGCAGTGAAGGGAAGGTAGCGGGGATGAACACTGAAGCTTTCTTT. Translating it yields CASSEGKVAGMNTEAFF.

The chain links TRBV15 to TRBJ2-5, with D maybe TRBD2 (5 bases). V was trimmed by 1 base and J by 2 bases, leaving 11 bases between them. Per germline, CDR1 LNHNV and CDR2 YYDKDF (reference sequence). CDR3 length equals 15 residues. The DNA of the CDR3 is TGTGCCACCAGCAGAGGGTACGGGGTTCAAGAGACCCAGTACTTC. Its protein is CATSRGYGVQETQYF.

The V and J genes are TRBV6-6 and TRBJ2-5; TRBD2 matches at 7 bases. Germline V gene lookup returns CDR1 MNHNY and CDR2 SVGAGI (reference sequence). The CDR3 has 14 residues. Trimming at V came to 8 bases and at J to 0 bases, leaving 6 bases not matched to a gene. CDR3 in amino acids: CASGAGVYQETQYF. CDR3 DNA sequence: TGTGCCAGCGGGGCGGGGGTGTACCAAGAGACCCAGTACTTC.

The gene calls are TRBV12-3 or TRBV12-4 and TRBJ2-4, with D perhaps matching TRBD2 (5 bases). The J call is uncertain, as TRBJ2-7 better fits the DNA end. The CDR3 runs to 15 residues. This CDR3 reads CASSLAGPGIYEQYF. In DNA form, the CDR3 reads TGTGCCAGCAGTTTGGCGGGCCCAGGAATATACGAGCAGTACTTC.

This clonotype was seen a few times. The CDR3 bases are TGTGCCAGCAGACTCGGACGCGTCTACGAGCAGTACTTC. Its translation is CASRLGRVYEQYF. The gene calls are TRBV12-3 or TRBV12-4 and TRBJ2-5; D remains ambiguous. The J call may be incorrect, as the DNA end agrees better with TRBJ2-7. The length of the CDR3 is 13 residues.

The V and J genes are TRBV5-1 and TRBJ2-3, with D possibly TRBD1 on 7 matching bases. The CDR3 runs 17 residues. From germline, CDR1 is SGHRS and CDR2 YFSETQ. Trimming stripped 2 bases from V and 1 base from J, with 17 bases between. The CDR3 sequence: CASSLGGGGQGTDTQYF. The CDR3 region has the DNA TGCGCCAGCAGCTTAGGAGGGGGCGGACAGGGCACAGATACGCAGTATTTT.

J is TRBJ2-1 and V is TRBV27; 9 bases are shared with TRBD2. Germline CDR1 is MNHEY and CDR2 is SMNVEV (reference sequence). V trimming: 6 bases; J trimming: 13 bases; junction bases outside the gene matches: 10. The CDR3 sequence is 13 residues long. The CDR3 region is CASRPPAGGPQFF. The CDR3 DNA reads TGTGCCAGCAGACCGCCAGCGGGAGGACCTCAGTTCTTC.

The chain uses TRBV9 and TRBJ1-5; D not resolved. Trimming pared 2 bases from V and 1 base from J, leaving 10 bases between. The germline V gene has CDR1 SGDLS and CDR2 YYNGEE. CDR3 length equals 15 residues. The CDR3 spells CASSVSEQSNQPQHF. The CDR3 DNA reads as TGTGCCAGCAGCGTTTCAGAACAGAGCAATCAGCCCCAGCATTTT. Drawing the rest from reference TRBV9 and TRBJ1-5, the complete variable domain is DSGVTQTPKHLITATGQRVTLRCSPRSGDLSVYWYQQSLDQGLQFLIQYYNGEERAKGNILERFSAQQFPDLHSELNLSSLELGDSALYFCASSVSEQSNQPQHFGDGTRLSIL.

V is TRBV20-1 and J is TRBJ2-7, with a weak D call TRBD1 (6 bases). The V and J ends lost 4 bases and 3 bases respectively, with 19 bases between them. The V gene's germline CDR1 is DFQATT and CDR2 SNEGSKA (reference sequence). This CDR3 is built from 15 residues. As DNA, the CDR3 is TGCAGTGCTACCCGACCGTGGGACACGGACTACGAGCAGTACTTC. Protein: CSATRPWDTDYEQYF.

The chain is built from TRBV7-2 and TRBJ2-2; 9 nucleotides agree with TRBD1. CDR3 length equals 17 residues. Germline V CDR1 and CDR2: SGHTA, FQGNSA. V dropped 5 bases and J dropped 8; count of bases not matched to a gene: 15. CDR3 sequence reads: CTSSHSIRDRDSGELFF. The CDR3 region has the DNA TGTACCAGCAGCCATAGCATCCGGGACAGGGATTCGGGGGAGCTGTTTTTT.

Here the CDR3 DNA reads TGCGCCAGCAGCTTGGATGGGGGGGCGGTCACAGATACGCAGTATTTT. As protein: CASSLDGGAVTDTQYF. This rearrangement joins TRBV5-1 to TRBJ2-3; a weak D match, TRBD2 (7 bases). Trimming cost V 0 bases and J 2 bases, with 13 bases left between them. This CDR3 comprises 16 residues. CDR1 is SGHRS, CDR2 YFSETQ, per germline. Combining the CDR3 with reference TRBV5-1 and TRBJ2-3 gives the whole variable domain KAGVTQTPRYLIKTRGQQVTLSCSPISGHRSVSWYQQTPGQGLQFLFEYFSETQRNKGNFPGRFSGRQFSNSRSEMNVSTLELGDSALYLCASSLDGGAVTDTQYFGPGTRLTVL.

The CDR3 protein is CASSLDSGLAGSYEQYF. The CDR3, as DNA: TGTGCCAGCAGCTTAGACTCGGGACTAGCGGGATCCTACGAGCAGTACTTC. The chain is built from TRBV11-2 and TRBJ2-7; TRBD2 agrees at 13 bases. V was pared by 0 bases and J by 1 base, with 3 bases of the junction left unmatched. Germline CDR1 SGHAT, CDR2 FQNNGV. This CDR3 is built from 17 residues.